This is a list of T cell receptor beta chains from one sample in a study of T cells in Graves' hyperthyroidism and ophthalmopathy. TCRdb re-called the multiplex PCR reads with MiXCR, one entry per CDR3 protein. The sample carries about 110,000 distinct CDR3 sequences, around a sixth recorded once. Sequenced: blood. The receptors here all came from a woman aged 50 to 60 with Graves' hyperthyroidism. Both conserved end residues are part of each CDR3. Each record gives: J gene, V gene, D gene, clone size, CDR3 DNA, CDR3 protein. A D gene is named only where the DNA matches it firmly. Size values are once, few and many counts, or a class for expanded clones, and some rows have none.

J: TRBJ1-2
V: TRBV18
D: TRBD1
size: many
DNA: TGTGCCAGCTCACCTCGGCAGGGGGCGATTAACTATGGCTACACCTTC
CDR3: CASSPRQGAINYGYTF

J: TRBJ1-2
V: TRBV5-1
D: NA
size: few
DNA: TGCGCCAGCAGCCCGACGGGGGCAACTAACTATGGCTACACCTTC
CDR3: CASSPTGATNYGYTF

J: TRBJ1-1
V: TRBV6-1
D: NA
size: many
DNA: TGTGCCAGCATCAACGGGAGGAACACTGAAGCTTTCTTT
CDR3: CASINGRNTEAFF

J: TRBJ1-2
V: TRBV6-1
D: TRBD1
size: once
DNA: TGTGCCAGCAGTCCCCGGACAGGGGGCGCAAATGGCTACACCTTC
CDR3: CASSPRTGGANGYTF

J: TRBJ2-1
V: TRBV5-6
D: NA
size: NA
DNA: TGTGCCAGCAGCTTGCCCGGGGGAGATGAGCAGTTCTTC
CDR3: CASSLPGGDEQFF

J: TRBJ2-4
V: TRBV4-1
D: TRBD1
size: many
DNA: TGCGCCAGCGGACCAGGGGGCTTAGCCAAAAACATTCAGTACTTC
CDR3: CASGPGGLAKNIQYF

J: TRBJ2-3
V: TRBV15
D: TRBD2
size: many
DNA: TGTGCCACCAGCAGAGGGACTAGCGGGACCACAGATACGCAGTATTTT
CDR3: CATSRGTSGTTDTQYF

J: TRBJ1-1
V: TRBV28
D: TRBD1
size: many
DNA: TGTGCCAGCCCCCCGGCGAGAGGGGGCAAATTCTACACTGAAGCTTTCTTT
CDR3: CASPPARGGKFYTEAFF

J: TRBJ2-6
V: TRBV3-1
D: NA
size: many
DNA: TGTGCCAGCAGCCGGGACCACCTTTCTGGGGCCAACGTCCTGACTTTC
CDR3: CASSRDHLSGANVLTF

J: TRBJ1-2
V: TRBV12-3/TRBV12-4
D: NA
size: NA
DNA: TGTGCCAGCAGTTTAGCAGAGGGGCTTTCCGGCTACACCTTC
CDR3: CASSLAEGLSGYTF

J: TRBJ2-7
V: TRBV5-1
D: TRBD2
size: many
DNA: TGCGCCAGCAGGACTAGCGTGCCTAGGGACGAGCAGTACTTC
CDR3: CASRTSVPRDEQYF

J: TRBJ2-1
V: TRBV20-1
D: TRBD2
size: many
DNA: TGCAGCCTCAGGCGGGAGGTTAGCAATGAGCAGTTCTTC
CDR3: CSLRREVSNEQFF

J: TRBJ2-2
V: TRBV7-7
D: NA
size: many
DNA: TGTGCTAGCAGCTATACCGGCGGGGAGCTGTTTTTT
CDR3: CASSYTGGELFF

J: TRBJ2-5
V: TRBV29-1
D: NA
size: many
DNA: TGCAGCGTGGGCGCCCAAGAGACCCAGTACTTC
CDR3: CSVGAQETQYF

J: TRBJ1-2
V: TRBV5-1
D: NA
size: many
DNA: TGCGCCAGCAGCTCAAACTTAAACTATGGCTACACCTTC
CDR3: CASSSNLNYGYTF